The rows below give T cell receptor beta chains drawn from one sample of a study of siplizumab effects on memory and regulatory T cells. Clones were read by immunoSEQ multiplex PCR, and TCRdb kept only the in-frame ones, dropping some. This repertoire shows approximately 100,000 clones, 92% found once; its top ten account for about 0.7%. Sequencing was performed on Tregs sorted from blood. Every receptor here comes from a human donor in good health. CDR3s include the opening cysteine and the closing phenylalanine or tryptophan. The D gene is left open where the match is weak. Expanded clones are given a class, and other clones once, few, many or no size at all.

size: .; J: TRBJ1-5; V: TRBV6-1; D: .; CDR3: CASSPRGEDQPQHF; DNA: TGTGCCAGCAGCCCAAGGGGGGAAGATCAGCCCCAGCATTTT
size: .; J: TRBJ1-2; V: TRBV6-1; D: .; CDR3: CASSVSGSLNYGYTF; DNA: TGTGCCAGCAGTGTGAGTGGCAGCCTTAACTATGGCTACACCTTC
size: once; J: TRBJ1-2; V: TRBV7-9; D: .; CDR3: CASSTGRGLYGYTF; DNA: TGTGCCAGCAGCACAGGCAGGGGACTCTATGGCTACACCTTC
size: .; J: TRBJ2-7; V: TRBV6-1; D: TRBD1; CDR3: CASSERTGGYEQYF; DNA: TGTGCCAGCAGTGAAAGGACAGGGGGCTACGAGCAGTACTTC
size: .; J: TRBJ2-3; V: TRBV10-3; D: .; CDR3: CAISAGTDTQYF; DNA: TGTGCCATCAGTGCGGGCACAGATACGCAGTATTTT
size: .; J: TRBJ2-2; V: TRBV6-5; D: .; CDR3: CASSSSGRRTGELFF; DNA: TGTGCCAGCAGCTCCTCAGGGCGCAGGACCGGGGAGCTGTTTTTT
size: .; J: TRBJ2-1; V: TRBV10-3; D: TRBD1; CDR3: CATNLDRGGFEQFF; DNA: TGTGCCACGAACTTGGACAGGGGAGGTTTTGAGCAGTTCTTC
size: few; J: TRBJ1-3; V: TRBV6-6; D: .; CDR3: CASSYPGENTIYF; DNA: TGTGCCAGCAGTTACCCTGGAGAGAACACCATATATTTT
size: few; J: TRBJ1-5; V: TRBV28; D: .; CDR3: CASSFRQNQPQHF; DNA: TGTGCCAGCAGTTTTAGGCAGAATCAGCCCCAGCATTTT
size: .; J: TRBJ1-3; V: TRBV6-5; D: .; CDR3: CASSYSPGAGNTIYF; DNA: TGTGCCAGCAGTTACTCTCCCGGGGCTGGAAACACCATATATTTT
size: .; J: TRBJ2-2; V: TRBV19; D: .; CDR3: CASSMTVKDTGELFF; DNA: TGTGCCAGTAGTATGACGGTGAAGGACACCGGGGAGCTGTTTTTT
size: once; J: TRBJ2-3; V: TRBV7-3; D: .; CDR3: CASSRTGGGYSTQYF; DNA: TGTGCCAGCAGCCGAACAGGAGGGGGATACTCTACGCAGTATTTT
size: .; J: TRBJ2-2; V: TRBV5-1; D: .; CDR3: CASSQVESGELFF; DNA: TGCGCCAGCAGTCAGGTTGAGTCCGGGGAGCTGTTTTTT
size: .; J: TRBJ2-2; V: TRBV6-1; D: .; CDR3: CATWRVFGTGELFF; DNA: TGTGCCACCTGGCGAGTATTTGGAACCGGGGAGCTGTTTTTT
size: .; J: TRBJ2-1; V: TRBV11-3; D: TRBD1; CDR3: CASSLEWARGSNEQFF; DNA: TGTGCCAGCAGCTTAGAGTGGGCCAGGGGGTCGAATGAGCAGTTCTTC
size: .; J: TRBJ1-4; V: TRBV4-2; D: TRBD1; CDR3: CASSQDRGQNEKLFF; DNA: TGTGCCAGCAGCCAAGATCGGGGACAGAATGAAAAACTGTTTTTT
size: .; J: TRBJ1-2; V: TRBV6-1; D: .; CDR3: CASSDLVYGYTF; DNA: TGTGCCAGCAGCGACCTGGTATACGGCTACACCTTC
size: .; J: TRBJ1-1; V: TRBV9; D: .; CDR3: CASSATPNSLRAFF; DNA: TGTGCCAGCAGCGCCACACCTAACAGCCTCCGGGCTTTCTTT
size: .; J: TRBJ2-1; V: TRBV19; D: TRBD1; CDR3: CASSILDRGHEQFF; DNA: TGTGCCAGTAGTATCCTGGACAGGGGGCATGAGCAGTTCTTC
size: .; J: TRBJ2-7; V: TRBV4-1; D: TRBD2; CDR3: CASSHHTSGGVRSYEQYF; DNA: TGCGCCAGCAGCCACCATACTAGCGGGGGGGTCCGCTCCTACGAGCAGTACTTC
size: .; J: TRBJ2-1; V: TRBV4-2; D: TRBD2; CDR3: CASSQWTSGSYNEQFF; DNA: TGTGCCAGCAGCCAGTGGACTAGCGGGAGCTACAATGAGCAGTTCTTC
size: .; J: TRBJ2-1; V: TRBV7-3; D: .; CDR3: CASSLLPRRDSYNEQFF; DNA: TGTGCCAGCAGCTTACTGCCAAGGCGGGATTCCTACAATGAGCAGTTCTTC
size: once; J: TRBJ2-4; V: TRBV10-3; D: TRBD1; CDR3: CAIMGSQGNIQYF; DNA: TGTGCCATCATGGGCTCACAGGGGAACATTCAGTACTTC
size: .; J: TRBJ2-7; V: TRBV18; D: TRBD1; CDR3: CASSKKGGQGAYEQYF; DNA: TGTGCCAGCTCAAAAAAGGGAGGACAGGGGGCATACGAGCAGTACTTC
size: .; J: TRBJ2-5; V: TRBV5-1; D: .; CDR3: CASSLATGSETQYF; DNA: TGCGCCAGCAGCTTGGCAACAGGGAGTGAGACCCAGTACTTC
size: .; J: TRBJ1-1; V: TRBV7-2; D: .; CDR3: CASSLARRAPTNTEAFF; DNA: TGTGCCAGCAGCTTAGCGCGTAGGGCGCCGACGAACACTGAAGCTTTCTTT
size: .; J: TRBJ2-1; V: TRBV10-3; D: .; CDR3: CAIRDSSYNEQFF; DNA: TGTGCCATCAGAGACAGCTCCTACAATGAGCAGTTCTTC
size: .; J: TRBJ2-1; V: TRBV28; D: .; CDR3: CASRQGDNEQFF; DNA: TGTGCCAGCAGACAGGGAGACAATGAGCAGTTCTTC
size: .; J: TRBJ2-2; V: TRBV10-3; D: .; CDR3: CAISAARGTGELFF; DNA: TGTGCCATCAGTGCCGCTCGAGGCACCGGGGAGCTGTTTTTT
size: .; J: TRBJ1-5; V: TRBV18; D: .; CDR3: CASSPNPPEVNQPQHF; DNA: TGTGCCAGCTCACCAAATCCCCCGGAGGTAAATCAGCCCCAGCATTTT
size: .; J: TRBJ2-5; V: TRBV7-6; D: .; CDR3: CASSTSFETQYF; DNA: TGTGCCAGCAGCACCTCGTTTGAGACCCAGTACTTC
size: .; J: TRBJ2-1; V: TRBV18; D: .; CDR3: CASSPPGSWSYNEQFF; DNA: TGTGCCAGCTCACCACCCGGGAGTTGGTCCTACAATGAGCAGTTCTTC
size: .; J: TRBJ2-3; V: TRBV19; D: .; CDR3: CASSIFSLNALTDTQYF; DNA: TGTGCCAGTAGTATATTTTCCCTTAACGCACTCACAGATACGCAGTATTTT
size: .; J: TRBJ2-5; V: TRBV7-6; D: .; CDR3: CASSPGPKETQYF; DNA: TGTGCCAGCAGCCCGGGACCGAAGGAGACCCAGTACTTC
size: once; J: TRBJ2-7; V: TRBV9; D: .; CDR3: CASSPFSGERYEQYF; DNA: TGTGCCAGCAGCCCTTTTAGCGGCGAACGTTACGAGCAGTACTTC
size: .; J: TRBJ2-3; V: TRBV19; D: .; CDR3: CASSIGRRTDTQYF; DNA: TGTGCCAGTAGTATAGGGAGGCGGACAGATACGCAGTATTTT
size: .; J: TRBJ1-2; V: TRBV4-1; D: .; CDR3: CASSQDGGRAYGYTF; DNA: TGCGCCAGCAGCCAAGATGGCGGCAGGGCCTATGGCTACACCTTC
size: .; J: TRBJ2-4; V: TRBV6-6; D: .; CDR3: CASSRANGDIQYF; DNA: TGTGCCAGCAGCCGGGCCAATGGAGACATTCAGTACTTC
size: .; J: TRBJ2-4; V: TRBV28; D: .; CDR3: CASSTTGGVDIQYF; DNA: TGTGCCAGCAGTACAACAGGGGGGGTGGACATTCAGTACTTC
size: once; J: TRBJ2-3; V: TRBV23-1; D: .; CDR3: CASSQDTQYF; DNA: TGCGCCAGCAGTCAAGATACGCAGTATTTT
size: .; J: TRBJ2-5; V: TRBV5-6; D: TRBD2; CDR3: CASSLLLAGPAGTQYF; DNA: TGTGCCAGCAGCTTGTTGCTAGCGGGACCAGCGGGGACCCAGTACTTC
size: .; J: TRBJ1-1; V: TRBV6-5; D: .; CDR3: CASKKQGPTEAFF; DNA: TGTGCCAGCAAAAAACAGGGACCCACTGAAGCTTTCTTT
size: .; J: TRBJ2-3; V: TRBV15; D: TRBD2; CDR3: CATSRGLAGTDTQYF; DNA: TGTGCCACCAGCAGGGGACTAGCGGGCACAGATACGCAGTATTTT
size: .; J: TRBJ1-6; V: TRBV6-5; D: .; CDR3: CASSYGGRYSPLHF; DNA: TGTGCCAGCAGTTACGGTGGCAGATATTCACCCCTCCACTTT